Sequencing of this T cell receptor (beta chain) was carried out in a study of beta chain features in type 1 diabetes. Overall study context: Sorted cells numbering 95 million to 110 million were examined across all samples. Study-wide results and limits: Shorter TCRB CDR3s, moderately but significantly so, were found in Type 1 diabetes patients in all four CD4+ subsets.

The germline V gene has CDR1 ENHRY and CDR2 SYGVKD. This CDR3 spans 19 amino acids. J was trimmed by 0 bases and V by 2 bases; bases with no gene match: 10. About this clone: Its cognate antigen is unknown.

The sequenced template was cDNA made from the entire isolated RNA. Method: immunoSEQ multiplex PCR; TCRdb's copy keeps in-frame clones and lacks some. The sample comprises hundreds of thousands of clones, over 12% of which are singletons, and approximately 0.039% rests with the top ten. The sequenced sample was naive CD4+ T cells from blood. V is TRBV10-3 and J is TRBJ1-4; 9 nucleotides line up with TRBD1. The TCR sequence derives from a man between 18 and 29 years old with type 1 diabetes. CDR3 nucleotides: TGTGCCATCAGTGAGCACCGAGGGACAGGGTCAGCAACTAATGAAAAACTGTTTTTT. This sequence encodes CAISEHRGTGSATNEKLFF.